The clone carrying this TCR beta chain was observed many times. Researchers took RNA transcripts and amplified the TCR beta CDR3 regions from them. Primed by the HTBI set, a first-round RT-PCR was run on the TCR CDR3. Using its own MiXCR run on the multiplex PCR reads, TCRdb lists one record per CDR3 protein. Of around 540,000 distinct CDR3 sequences detected, roughly 50% appear once; the ten largest clones hold about 7.8%. The sample originates from a study of T cells in Graves' hyperthyroidism and ophthalmopathy. V lost 3 bases to trimming and J lost 6 bases; unmatched junction nucleotides: 2. The CDR3 has 13 residues. CDR1 SQVTM and CDR2 ANQGSEA come from the germline V gene.

Material: peripheral blood or thyroid tissue (not recorded which). This receptor was identified in a woman under 30 with Graves' hyperthyroidism. The rearrangement uses TRBV29-1 and TRBJ1-2, with 12 bases matching TRBD1. CDR3 protein: CSVEGTGGDGYTF. Written as DNA, the CDR3 is TGCAGCGTTGAGGGGACAGGGGGCGATGGCTACACCTTC.